Listed below are T cell receptor beta chains from one sample, sequenced in a study of PD-1 blockade in mismatch repair-deficient tumors. TCRdb's copy holds only in-frame clones and misses some; the assay was immunoSEQ multiplex PCR. Of about 100,000 clones in the sample, approximately 80% were seen once. The sequencing used peripheral blood, collected approximately 8 months after starting pembrolizumab. The receptors were sampled from an adult with mismatch repair-deficient cancer. The CDR3 runs from the conserved cysteine through the conserved F or W.

V gene	J gene	CDR3 protein
TRBV13	TRBJ2-3	CASSPRTSGRVADTQYF
TRBV7-2	TRBJ2-5	CASSLNPSGQETQYF
TRBV7-3	TRBJ2-1	CASSLVPSALGSREQFF
TRBV23-1	TRBJ1-5	CASSHPDDTRNQPQHF
TRBV19	TRBJ1-1	CASSLDLRGPTEAFF
TRBV6-1	TRBJ2-6	CAIHSGANVLTF
TRBV5-8	TRBJ1-4	CASSPGGATNEKLFF
TRBV29-1	TRBJ2-2	CSVRYLNTGELFF
TRBV19	TRBJ2-2	CATQTSGRSTGELFF
TRBV7-9	TRBJ2-7	CASSLETGSRHEQYF
TRBV4-3	TRBJ1-2	CASSQQTASFNYGYTF